The 9 T cell receptor beta chains below come from one sample, sequenced in a study of T cells after yellow fever vaccination (dated by TCRdb to between 2017 and 2020). Library preparation used 5' RACE. TCRdb shows the sequencer as Illumina HiSeq 2500. Using fastp at Q25 and MiXCR, TCRdb reprocessed the public reads and kept productive beta chains. Every entry covers one CDR3 protein and lists the most common genes and DNA from its rows. This sample has 500,000 to 650,000 distinct CDR3 sequences in its table, and about 17% of those were observed once. The ten largest clones add up to 17% of the sample. This specimen's treatment or condition label, interpreted: live attenuated yellow fever vaccine strain. The material was PBMCs, obtained about 5 days after the first yellow fever vaccination. These receptors were obtained from a man aged 18 to 30 who received the YFV17D yellow fever vaccine.

The rearrangement links TRBV27 to TRBJ2-7; D is uncertain. Germline lookup yields CDR1 MNHEY and CDR2 SMNVEV (reference sequence). The CDR3 has 13 residues. Trimming shortened V by 5 bases and J by 0 bases, and 8 bases separated the two germline ends. CDR3 nucleotides: TGTGCCAGCAGTCCCTACCTCTCCTACGAGCAGTACTTC. Amino acids: CASSPYLSYEQYF.

This clonotype was observed a few times. This sequence joins TRBV28 and TRBJ1-2, with a weak D call TRBD1 (6 bases). The CDR3 has 15 amino acids. From germline, CDR1 is MDHEN and CDR2 SYDVKM. V was trimmed by 7 bases and J by 2 bases, leaving 17 bases between them. CDR3 protein: CASILGGAWNYGYTF. The CDR3 nucleotides are TGTGCCAGCATCCTCGGGGGCGCATGGAACTATGGCTACACCTTC.

The chain recombines TRBV15 with TRBJ2-7; maybe TRBD2 (6 bases). The CDR3 contains 15 residues. Trimming removed 6 bases at V and 2 bases at J, with 17 bases between. The germline CDR1 and CDR2 sequences are LNHNV and YYDKDF (reference sequence). CDR3 residues: CATRPGRGTTYEQYF. For the CDR3, the DNA is TGTGCCACCAGACCAGGTCGGGGGACCACCTACGAGCAGTACTTC.

The chain recombines TRBV18 with TRBJ2-7; D is unclear. V lost 3 bases and J 0 bases, leaving 9 bases between the germline ends. Looked up from germline, CDR1 is KGHSH and CDR2 is LQKENI. There are 14 residues in the CDR3. CDR3 in amino acids: CASSPGFTSYEQYF. The CDR3, as DNA: TGTGCCAGCTCACCGGGCTTCACCTCCTACGAGCAGTACTTC. Supplemented by reference TRBV18 and TRBJ2-7, the full variable domain reads NAGVMQNPRHLVRRRGQEARLRCSPMKGHSHVYWYRQLPEEGLKFMVYLQKENIIDESGMPKERFSAEFPKEGPSILRIQQVVRGDSAAYFCASSPGFTSYEQYFGPGTRLTVT.

This clonotype is a singleton in its sample. V usage is TRBV6-1 and J usage is TRBJ2-1; D possibly corresponds to TRBD2 (6 bases). Germline CDR1 reads MNHNS; CDR2 reads SASEGT. The CDR3 length is 15 residues. V lost 2 bases to trimming and J lost 6 bases, with 14 bases between them. The DNA of the CDR3 is TGTGCCAGCAGTGAAATGTTGCGGGGAGCCAATGAGCAGTTCTTC. Protein: CASSEMLRGANEQFF.

V is TRBV10-3 and J is TRBJ2-2; D might be TRBD1 or TRBD2, each matching 5 bases. Trimming took off 10 bases at V and 4 bases at J, with 19 bases between the two ends. Germline V lookup: CDR1 ENHRY, CDR2 SYGVKD. The CDR3 spans 15 residues. CDR3 nucleotides: TGTGCCACCACCCGAGAGGGTCAGGGCACCGGGGAGCTGTTTTTT. Its protein is CATTREGQGTGELFF.

This clonotype was picked up a small number of times. The chain employs TRBV9 and TRBJ2-1; weak D call: TRBD1 (6 bases). The CDR3 spans 15 residues. Per the germline V gene, CDR1 is SGDLS and CDR2 is YYNGEE. Trimming removed 3 bases from V and 4 bases from J, with 14 bases in between. CDR3 in DNA: TGTGCCAGCAGCGAAGACAGGAGTCAATACAATGAGCAGTTCTTC. Protein sequence: CASSEDRSQYNEQFF.

This clonotype was observed a few times. The chain couples TRBV12-3 or TRBV12-4 to TRBJ1-1; D may be TRBD1 (5 bases). V lost 8 bases and J 4 bases, leaving 17 bases between the germline ends. The CDR3 length is 14 residues. The CDR3 is CASLNPDGTTEAFF. The CDR3 DNA reads as TGTGCCAGCCTTAATCCGGACGGGACCACTGAAGCTTTCTTT.

This clonotype was picked up a small number of times. This chain links TRBV29-1 with TRBJ2-1; 11 positions match TRBD2. CDR1 is SQVTM and CDR2 is ANQGSEA in the germline V gene. Trimming took 1 base from V and 6 from J; bases not matched to a gene: 8. The CDR3 loop spans 16 amino acids. For the CDR3, the DNA is TGCAGCGTTGAAGGGACCCTTAGCGGGGGGGGCAATGAGCAGTTCTTC. Protein product: CSVEGTLSGGGNEQFF.